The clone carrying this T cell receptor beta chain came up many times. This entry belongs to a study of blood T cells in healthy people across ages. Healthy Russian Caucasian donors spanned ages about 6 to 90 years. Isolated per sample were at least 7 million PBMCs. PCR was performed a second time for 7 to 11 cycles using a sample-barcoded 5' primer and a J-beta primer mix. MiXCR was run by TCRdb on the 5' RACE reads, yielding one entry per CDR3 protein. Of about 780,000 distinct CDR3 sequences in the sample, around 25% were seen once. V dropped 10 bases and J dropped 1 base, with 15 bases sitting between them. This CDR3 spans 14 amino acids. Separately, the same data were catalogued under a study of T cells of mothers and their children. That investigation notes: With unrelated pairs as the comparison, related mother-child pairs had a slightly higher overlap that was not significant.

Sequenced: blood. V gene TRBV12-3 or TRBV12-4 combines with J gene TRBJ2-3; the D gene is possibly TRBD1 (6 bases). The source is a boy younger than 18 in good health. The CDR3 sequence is CAIATRTGTDTQYF. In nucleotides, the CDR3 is TGTGCCATCGCAACAAGGACAGGCACAGATACGCAGTATTTT.